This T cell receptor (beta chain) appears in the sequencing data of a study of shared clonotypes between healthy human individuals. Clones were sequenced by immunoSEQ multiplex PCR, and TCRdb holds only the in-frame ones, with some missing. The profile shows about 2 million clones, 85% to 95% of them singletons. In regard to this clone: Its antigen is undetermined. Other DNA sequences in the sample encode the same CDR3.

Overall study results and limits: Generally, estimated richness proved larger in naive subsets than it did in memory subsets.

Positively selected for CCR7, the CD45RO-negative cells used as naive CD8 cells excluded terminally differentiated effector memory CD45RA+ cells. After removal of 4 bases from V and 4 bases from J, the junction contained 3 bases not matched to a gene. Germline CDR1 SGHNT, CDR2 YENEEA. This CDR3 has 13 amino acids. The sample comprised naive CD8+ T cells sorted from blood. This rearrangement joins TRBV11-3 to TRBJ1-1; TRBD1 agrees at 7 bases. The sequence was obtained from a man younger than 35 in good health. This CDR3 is CASSSGTVTEAFF. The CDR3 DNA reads TGTGCCAGCAGCTCAGGGACAGTCACTGAAGCTTTCTTT.